What follows are 28 T cell receptor beta chains derived from one specimen sequenced in a study of blood T cell repertoires in COVID-19. Sequenced by immunoSEQ multiplex PCR; TCRdb stores in-frame clones only, minus some. This sample has roughly 290,000 clones, with about 87% found just once. What was sequenced was peripheral blood. These receptors all come from a woman in her fifties or sixties who had recovered from COVID-19.

This sequence joins TRBV27 and TRBJ2-4, with a weak D call TRBD1 (8 bases). The CDR3 length is 14 residues. Trimming cost V 8 bases and J 10 bases, with 21 bases left between them. Germline CDR1 is MNHEY and CDR2 is SMNVEV (reference sequence). CDR3 sequence (DNA): TGTGCCAGCGGGGGGGGACAGGTCAACTCTATTCAGTACTTC. Translated: CASGGGQVNSIQYF.

The V call is TRBV3-1 (or the pseudogene TRBV3-2), the J call TRBJ1-2; 7 positions agree with TRBD1. Germline CDR1 and CDR2: LGHDT and YNNKEL (reference sequence). This CDR3 comprises 13 residues. The ends lost 4 bases at V and 4 bases at J; junction bases unmatched: 3. CDR3 DNA: TGTGCCAGCAGCCGGGACAGTTCCTATGGCTACACCTTC. As protein: CASSRDSSYGYTF.

Many counts were recorded for this clone. The chain couples TRBV7-2 to TRBJ2-7, with 7 positions matching TRBD1. The CDR3 consists of 14 residues. CDR1 and CDR2 (germline): SGHTA, FQGNSA. V trimming: 4 bases; J trimming: 2 bases; junction bases outside the gene matches: 5. The CDR3 bases are TGTGCCAGCAGCTCCCGGGACAGTGCCTACGAGCAGTACTTC. Its translation: CASSSRDSAYEQYF. The full variable domain, its missing parts supplied by reference TRBV7-2 and TRBJ2-7, is GAGVSQSPSNKVTEKGKDVELRCDPISGHTALYWYRQSLGQGLEFLIYFQGNSAPDKSGLPSDRFSAERTGGSVSTLTIQRTQQEDSAVYLCASSSRDSAYEQYFGPGTRLTVT.

The chain joins TRBV4-2 to TRBJ2-1, with TRBD1 matching 10 bases. The CDR3 sequence is 15 residues long. Germline V gene sequence: CDR1 LGHNA, CDR2 YNFKEQ. V lost 0 bases, J lost 8 bases, and 4 bases stayed unmatched. The CDR3 bases are TGTGCCAGCAGCCAAGAGACAGGGGGCTGGGATGAGCAGTTCTTC. Its translation: CASSQETGGWDEQFF.

The chain recombines TRBV27 with TRBJ2-1, with 10 bases identical to TRBD2. Per germline, CDR1 MNHEY and CDR2 SMNVEV (reference sequence). There are 16 residues in the CDR3. The ends lost 6 bases at V and 1 base at J; junction bases unmatched: 6. The CDR3 nucleotides read TGTGCCAGCAGAGCGGGAGGGCCGGGATCCTACAATGAGCAGTTCTTC. Translation: CASRAGGPGSYNEQFF.

This chain links TRBV11-3 with TRBJ2-7; D possibly corresponds to TRBD2 (5 bases). The CDR3 loop spans 15 amino acids. Deletions cut 7 bases from V and 5 bases from J, with 21 bases between. CDR1 is SGHNT, CDR2 YENEEA, per germline. The CDR3 loop is CASKWTGARDHEQYF. As DNA, the CDR3 is TGTGCCAGCAAATGGACTGGAGCCAGAGATCACGAGCAGTACTTC.

The V gene is TRBV10-1, the J gene TRBJ1-4, with TRBD1 matching 10 bases. This CDR3 comprises 13 residues. Trimming at V came to 8 bases and at J to 8 bases, leaving 5 bases not matched to a gene. Germline V gene sequence: CDR1 WNHNN, CDR2 SYGVQD (reference sequence). In DNA form, the CDR3 reads TGCGCCAGCTGGGACAGGGGATTGGAAAAACTGTTTTTT. Translation: CASWDRGLEKLFF.

The V gene is TRBV5-8, the J gene TRBJ2-3; D uncertain. Trimming took 2 bases from V and 0 from J, leaving 7 bases between them. Germline CDR1 SGHTS, CDR2 YDEGEE. The CDR3 runs 14 residues. The CDR3 loop reads CASSFSFSTDTQYF. CDR3 nucleotides: TGTGCCAGCAGCTTCTCTTTTAGCACAGATACGCAGTATTTT.

The chain links TRBV9 to TRBJ2-2, with 10 bases that match TRBD2. Germline CDR1 is SGDLS and CDR2 is YYNGEE. V lost 8 bases and J lost 5; bases outside the gene matches: 3. This CDR3 is built from 13 residues. The CDR3: CARASGRTGELFF. CDR3 nucleotide sequence: TGTGCCAGAGCTAGCGGGAGAACCGGGGAGCTGTTTTTT.

The sample holds one count of this clone. The V call is TRBV6-1, the J call TRBJ1-2; 8 positions match TRBD1. Per the germline V gene, CDR1 is MNHNS and CDR2 is SASEGT. The J segment lost 4 bases and the V segment lost 3 bases, leaving 10 bases of the junction unmatched. The CDR3 is 16 residues long. DNA for the CDR3: TGTGCCAGCAGTGACCGGGGGAGGACAGGGATCTATGGCTACACCTTC. Translating gives CASSDRGRTGIYGYTF.

This rearrangement joins TRBV6-5 to TRBJ1-1, with a tentative D call TRBD1 (5 bases). CDR1 and CDR2 from the germline V gene are MNHEY and SVGAGI. The CDR3 is 14 residues long. The V gene lost 2 bases and the J gene lost 5 bases, with 12 bases spanning the gap. The CDR3 loop reads CASSYKGAGTEAFF. The CDR3 bases are TGTGCCAGCAGTTACAAAGGGGCAGGGACTGAAGCTTTCTTT.

V gene TRBV7-9 combines with J gene TRBJ1-1; 8 bases line up with TRBD1. The CDR3 has 15 amino acids. Germline values: CDR1 SEHNR, CDR2 FQNEAQ (reference sequence). Germline trimming cut 1 base from V and 3 bases from J; bases unmatched to any gene: 4. CDR3 in amino acids: CASSLGTGSYTEAFF. The CDR3 DNA is TGTGCCAGCAGCTTAGGGACAGGGAGTTACACTGAAGCTTTCTTT.

This chain links TRBV28 with TRBJ2-7; TRBD2 matches 8 bases. V trimming: 6 bases; J trimming: 2 bases; junction bases outside the gene matches: 6. Germline lookup yields CDR1 MDHEN and CDR2 SYDVKM. CDR3 length: 14 amino acids. CDR3 region: CASRDRGLAYEQYF. CDR3 nucleotide sequence: TGTGCCAGCAGAGACCGGGGACTAGCCTACGAGCAGTACTTC. Together with reference TRBV28 and TRBJ2-7, the CDR3 gives the full variable domain: DVKVTQSSRYLVKRTGEKVFLECVQDMDHENMFWYRQDPGLGLRLIYFSYDVKMKEKGDIPEGYSVSREKKERFSLILESASTNQTSMYLCASRDRGLAYEQYFGPGTRLTVT.

This rearrangement joins TRBV30 to TRBJ1-4, with 7 bases aligning to TRBD1. The germline CDR1 and CDR2 sequences are GTSNPN and SVGIG (reference sequence). V gave up 0 bases and J gave up 5 bases; unmatched junction bases: 9. This CDR3 is 16 amino acids long. CDR3 DNA sequence: TGTGCCTGGAGTGTAATCCGGGGACAGCTAAATGAAAAACTGTTTTTT. Translating gives CAWSVIRGQLNEKLFF.

The V call is TRBV28, the J call TRBJ1-1; no definite D call. The CDR3 is made up of 12 amino acids. The germline V and J ends were trimmed by 5 bases and 6 bases, with 10 bases remaining between them. Germline V gene lookup returns CDR1 MDHEN and CDR2 SYDVKM. This CDR3 reads CASSGGYAEAFF. CDR3 in DNA: TGTGCCAGCAGTGGAGGCTACGCTGAAGCTTTCTTT.

This clone has at least ten counts. The chain combines TRBV3-1 (or the pseudogene TRBV3-2) with TRBJ1-1, with D uncertain. Germline V lookup: CDR1 LGHDT, CDR2 YNNKEL (reference sequence). V was trimmed by 1 base and J by 5 bases, leaving 8 bases between them. The CDR3 length is 13 residues. The CDR3 protein is CASSQGERTEAFF. Here the CDR3 DNA reads TGTGCCAGCAGCCAAGGGGAGAGGACTGAAGCTTTCTTT.

CDR3: CASSPPDRVYEQYF. In DNA, the CDR3 is TGCGCCAGCAGCCCACCTGACAGGGTCTACGAGCAGTACTTC. The V and J genes are TRBV5-1 and TRBJ2-7; TRBD1 aligns across 7 bases. Unmatched junction bases numbered 7, after V lost 4 bases and J lost 3 bases. The CDR3 length is 14 residues. The germline gives CDR1 SGHRS, CDR2 YFSETQ.

This clone has only a few counts. The chain combines TRBV7-9 with TRBJ1-1; D is perhaps TRBD1 (6 bases). V lost 3 bases and J lost 4, with 12 bases in between. The CDR3 has 14 residues. Germline lookup yields CDR1 SEHNR and CDR2 FQNEAQ (reference sequence). The CDR3 reads CASSLGHPSTEAFF. The CDR3 coding sequence is TGTGCCAGCAGCTTGGGACATCCCAGCACTGAAGCTTTCTTT.

The rearrangement uses TRBV28 and TRBJ1-4, with D hard to call. Looked up from germline, CDR1 is MDHEN and CDR2 is SYDVKM. Between the trimmed V and J ends, which lost 4 bases and 8 bases, there was a span of 11 bases. The CDR3 runs 13 residues. This CDR3 is CASSSARAEKLFF. For the CDR3, the DNA is TGTGCCAGCAGTTCGGCGAGGGCGGAAAAACTGTTTTTT.

For this clone: This sample includes further DNA sequences coding for the same CDR3. The chain employs TRBV30 and TRBJ1-1, with 9 bases matching TRBD1. CDR3 length equals 14 residues. Germline V CDR1 and CDR2: GTSNPN, SVGIG (reference sequence). V was pared by 0 bases and J by 1 base, with 0 bases of the junction left unmatched. In DNA form, the CDR3 reads TGTGCCTGGAGTGTGGGACAGGGGAACACTGAAGCTTTCTTT. Translation gives CAWSVGQGNTEAFF.

The chain combines TRBV10-1 with TRBJ1-4; 7 nucleotides line up with TRBD1. Trimming took 6 bases from V and 4 from J; bases not matched to a gene: 5. Germline V gene lookup returns CDR1 WNHNN and CDR2 SYGVQD (reference sequence). The CDR3 is made up of 14 amino acids. This CDR3 reads CASREDRFNEKLFF. CDR3 in DNA: TGCGCCAGCAGAGAGGACAGGTTTAATGAAAAACTGTTTTTT.

The CDR3 nucleotides are TGTGCCAGCAGCTTTTTTTCAGGTCTCGCTATCCCAGATACGCAGTATTTT. Its translation: CASSFFSGLAIPDTQYF. V and J are TRBV7-9 and TRBJ2-3; no reliable D call. CDR3 length: 17 amino acids. Germline lookup yields CDR1 SEHNR and CDR2 FQNEAQ (reference sequence). Trimming took 3 bases from V and 4 from J, leaving 20 bases between them.

The rearrangement joins TRBV4-2 to TRBJ2-1; D ambiguous. The CDR3 has 14 residues. Germline-derived CDR1 and CDR2 are LGHNA and YNFKEQ. V lost 4 bases to trimming and J lost 4 bases, with 11 bases between them. This CDR3 is CASSPDDTYNEQFF. The CDR3 DNA is TGTGCCAGCAGCCCTGATGACACTTACAATGAGCAGTTCTTC.

V is TRBV10-3 and J is TRBJ1-5, with a tentative D call TRBD1 (5 bases). Trimming removed 3 bases from V and 5 bases from J, with 14 bases in between. Germline V gives CDR1 ENHRY, CDR2 SYGVKD. The CDR3 runs to 15 residues. In nucleotides, the CDR3 is TGTGCCATCAGTGACCCCGGCCAGGGCGATCAGCCCCAGCATTTT. It yields the protein CAISDPGQGDQPQHF.

The gene calls are TRBV6-5 and TRBJ1-5; 7 nucleotides match TRBD1. CDR1 is MNHEY, CDR2 SVGAGI, per germline. The CDR3 contains 13 residues. Trimming took 4 bases from V and 7 from J; bases not matched to a gene: 4. The CDR3 protein is CASSSDRLQPQHF. The CDR3 nucleotides are TGTGCCAGCAGTTCGGACAGGCTCCAGCCCCAGCATTTT.

The chain is built from TRBV10-3 and TRBJ2-1; 10 bases line up with TRBD1. J lost 7 bases, V lost 3 bases, and 15 bases had no gene match. The CDR3 has 18 amino acids. In germline, CDR1 is ENHRY, CDR2 SYGVKD. CDR3 coding DNA: TGTGCCATCAGTGACTCTCGCTCCGGGACAGGGGTTGAGAATGAGCAGTTCTTC. It is translated as CAISDSRSGTGVENEQFF.

This clone was seen once. V usage is TRBV5-5 and J usage is TRBJ2-2, with 7 bases lining up with TRBD1. Germline V CDR1 and CDR2: SGHKS, YYEKEE (reference sequence). J was trimmed by 0 bases and V by 2 bases; bases with no gene match: 1. The CDR3 contains 15 residues. The CDR3 loop reads CASSFGTANTGELFF. The CDR3 DNA is TGTGCCAGCAGCTTCGGGACAGCGAACACCGGGGAGCTGTTTTTT.

This clone was observed a few times. J is TRBJ1-6 and V is TRBV30; 7 bases fit TRBD1. Trimming cost V 3 bases and J 0 bases; bases outside gene matches: 5. The CDR3 spans 16 residues. The V gene's germline CDR1 is GTSNPN and CDR2 SVGIG (reference sequence). The CDR3 loop is CAWRLRGSSYNSPLHF. CDR3 in DNA: TGTGCCTGGAGGCTCAGGGGGAGCTCCTATAATTCACCCCTCCACTTT.